This T cell receptor beta chain is from a study of early T cells in non-severe SARS-CoV-2 infection. At the level of the study: Unpaired chains resulted from sequencing bulk RNA of unsorted whole blood.

The CDR3 is 16 residues long. CDR1 and CDR2 from the germline V gene are LGHDT and YNNKEL (reference sequence). Findings of the study overall: VDJdb matches were skewed toward anti-spike CD8 T cell responses.

Unique molecular identifiers were affixed to single, distinct cDNA molecules. TCRdb passed the 5' RACE reads through MiXCR, listing each CDR3 protein once. The sample includes 80,000 or so distinct CDR3 sequences, around an eighth of them seen just once. This clonotype occurred a few times. Its cognate antigen is unknown. Relative to the germline gene, one junction end is altered; a read error may explain this. The chain has TRBV3-1 and TRBJ2-3; a possible D gene is TRBD2 (5 bases). The sequenced sample was whole blood. This TCR was recovered from an adult who was a healthcare worker with PCR-confirmed SARS-CoV-2 infection or an uninfected control (not recorded which). CDR3 nucleotide sequence: TGTGCCAGCAGCCGAGGTGGGAGTCTATATACAGATACACAGTATTTT. It translates to CASSRGGSLYTDTQYF.